The TCR beta chain under discussion was sequenced for a study of CD8+CD57+ T cells in acquired aplastic anemia. On the study more broadly: Quantities of DNA derived from sorted CD4+ and CD8+ cells averaged approximately 3 ug.

Before being chosen for sequencing, patients had shown CD8+CD57+ cell expansion by flow cytometry. There are a few counts of this clonotype. The template for TCR beta VDJ and CDR3 sequence profiling was genomic DNA. From the reads, TCRdb called clonotypes with MiXCR, one entry per CDR3 protein. The repertoire has more than 250,000 distinct CDR3 sequences, about 80% of them found once; the top ten carry approximately 40%. Germline assignment: CDR1 MGHDK and CDR2 SYGVNS. V lost 8 bases and J 5 bases, leaving 18 bases between the germline ends. The CDR3 has 14 residues. Source material: sorted CD4+, CD8+, or CD8+CD57+ T cells (not recorded which) from PBMCs. The chain employs TRBV25-1 and TRBJ1-1, with D possibly matching TRBD1 (5 bases). This receptor was taken from a human donor with aplastic anemia. The CDR3 DNA reads TGTGCCAGCGGGTGGGGCGGGGATCGGACTGAAGCTTTCTTT. Its protein product is CASGWGGDRTEAFF.